This TCR beta chain is from a study of T cells in women clearing cervical HPV infection. Germline V lookup: CDR1 LNHDA, CDR2 SQIVND (reference sequence). V was pared by 7 bases and J by 1 base, with 10 bases between. The CDR3 is 13 residues long. Study conclusions and caveats: T-cell numbers per sample were unknown and may explain richness differences.

Concerning this clone: Its antigen is currently unknown. The read ends 3 residues before the CDR3 terminus; that terminus is restored from the germline J gene.

Assay: immunoSEQ multiplex PCR; the TCRdb copy retains only in-frame clones and omits some. The sample holds about 36,000 clones. The receptor was isolated from a woman aged 18 to 75 with a cervical HPV16 infection that either progressed to CIN3+ or cleared (not recorded which). The sequencing input was blood buffy coat. The J gene is TRBJ1-1, the V gene TRBV19; D is perhaps TRBD1 (6 bases). The CDR3 DNA, read in part, is TGTGCCAGTACCGAGGACAGGAACACTGAA. Encoded protein: CASTEDRNTE. The entire CDR3 reads CASTEDRNTEAFF.